Below, 9 T cell receptor beta chains from the same sample are listed, as sequenced in a study of cytomegalovirus exposure and HLA in healthy donors (dated by TCRdb to about 2017). The library came from the immunoSEQ multiplex PCR assay. A mixture of 60 forward primers for TCR Vbeta segments and 13 reverse primers for TCR Jbeta segments was used in the multiplex PCR. In its TCRdb copy, this immuneACCESS table keeps in-frame sequences only and misses some clones. Where compared with another copy, unresolved V genes explain less than half of these, and the others have no known cause. This sample has about 85,000 clones in its table, and under 90% of those were observed once. Approximately 29% of the sample is held by the ten biggest clonotypes. Sequenced input: PBMCs. The origin of the receptors is a man over 45 in good health and CMV-seropositive.

This rearrangement joins TRBV15 to TRBJ1-1; D is uncertain. V was trimmed by 8 bases and J by 4 bases, leaving 17 bases between them. CDR3 length: 14 amino acids. The germline CDR1 and CDR2 sequences are LNHNV and YYDKDF (reference sequence). The CDR3 sequence is CATSNEGAGTEAFF. The CDR3 DNA sequence: TGTGCCACCTCTAATGAGGGCGCCGGCACTGAAGCTTTCTTT.

V usage is TRBV9 and J usage is TRBJ2-2, with TRBD2 matching 9 bases. After removal of 0 bases from V and 7 bases from J, the junction contained 4 bases not matched to a gene. CDR1 is SGDLS and CDR2 is YYNGEE in the germline V gene. CDR3 length: 15 residues. CDR3 DNA: TGTGCCAGCAGCGTAGGGCGGGAGGGCCACGGGGAGCTGTTTTTT. Its translation: CASSVGREGHGELFF.

The genes are TRBV29-1 and TRBJ2-5, with a possible D match to TRBD2 (5 bases). The CDR3 is 14 amino acids. The V end lost 4 bases, the J end lost 1 base, and 13 bases lay between the germline ends. Germline-derived CDR1 and CDR2 are SQVTM and ANQGSEA. In DNA form, the CDR3 reads TGCAGCGTTGCTGCGGGTAACATCCAAGAGACCCAGTACTTC. Its protein product is CSVAAGNIQETQYF.

V usage is TRBV29-1 and J usage is TRBJ1-5; TRBD1 might be the D (6 bases). This CDR3 has 14 residues. Trimming took 4 bases from V and 4 from J, leaving 14 bases between them. The V gene's germline CDR1 is SQVTM and CDR2 ANQGSEA. DNA of the CDR3: TGCAGCGTTGGGGGGCCCCAGGATAATCAGCCCCAGCATTTT. This codes for CSVGGPQDNQPQHF.

V and J are TRBV30 and TRBJ2-2, with TRBD2 matching over 12 bases. V lost 0 bases, J lost 5 bases, and 4 bases stayed unmatched. Germline CDR1 reads GTSNPN; CDR2 reads SVGIG (reference sequence). This CDR3 region has 16 residues. The CDR3 is CAWSVLAGGETGELFF. The CDR3 bases are TGTGCCTGGAGTGTACTAGCGGGAGGAGAAACCGGGGAGCTGTTTTTT.

The rearrangement links TRBV6-1 to TRBJ1-5; weak D call: TRBD1 (5 bases). From germline, CDR1 is MNHNS and CDR2 SASEGT. The CDR3 extends over 15 amino acids. Trimming removed 5 bases at V and 6 bases at J, with 17 bases between. The CDR3, as DNA: TGTGCCAGCAGTCAAGGGGCAGGGTTCGGTCAGCCCCAGCATTTT. Protein product: CASSQGAGFGQPQHF.

A few counts support this clone. This chain uses TRBV10-3 with TRBJ2-3, with 13 bases matching TRBD2. This CDR3 comprises 17 residues. Trimming took 4 bases from V and 0 from J; bases not matched to a gene: 4. The germline V gene has CDR1 ENHRY and CDR2 SYGVKD. CDR3 region: CAISGGLAGASTDTQYF. The CDR3, as DNA: TGTGCCATCAGTGGTGGACTAGCGGGAGCCAGCACAGATACGCAGTATTTT.

The chain joins TRBV19 to TRBJ1-2, with a possible D match to TRBD1 (6 bases). The CDR3 runs 16 residues. Germline values: CDR1 LNHDA, CDR2 SQIVND (reference sequence). V lost 0 bases, J lost 6 bases, and 17 bases lay in between. The CDR3 DNA reads as TGTGCCAGTAGTATAGATAATCGGGGGGCTGTAGATGGCTACACCTTC. Translation gives CASSIDNRGAVDGYTF. Full variable domain (remainder filled in from reference TRBV19 and TRBJ1-2): DGGITQSPKYLFRKEGQNVTLSCEQNLNHDAMYWYRQDPGQGLRLIYYSQIVNDFQKGDIAEGYSVSREKKESFPLTVTSAQKNPTAFYLCASSIDNRGAVDGYTFGSGTRLTVV.

This chain connects TRBV19 to TRBJ1-6, with D possibly being TRBD1 (5 bases). This CDR3 comprises 17 residues. V dropped 8 bases and J dropped 4 bases, with 21 bases sitting between them. Germline CDR1 reads LNHDA; CDR2 reads SQIVND (reference sequence). CDR3: CASGQGGGDRYNSPLHF. The CDR3 coding sequence is TGTGCCAGTGGCCAGGGCGGGGGAGACAGATATAATTCACCCCTCCACTTT.